This entry is about one T cell receptor (beta chain). Its specificity is not known. The PCR contained 60 Vbeta and 13 Jbeta primers. Some clones are missing from TCRdb's copy, which holds only in-frame ones; the method was immunoSEQ multiplex PCR. The repertoire holds 80,000 to 100,000 clones, with about 78% as singletons. The data stem from a study of cytomegalovirus exposure and HLA in healthy donors. Looking at the study overall: Of over 350 genotyped donors, 81% grouped in the Caucasian-associated ancestry cluster. General observations from the study: Some TCR beta chains (around 160 of them) were listed as cytomegalovirus-associated. Fewer N-insertions than the approximately 680-donor mean were reportedly shown by an Asian-associated ancestry cluster in a later analysis.

Germline-derived CDR1 and CDR2 are SGHNT and YYREEE (reference sequence). The CDR3 extends over 15 amino acids. V lost 4 bases and J lost 6; bases outside the gene matches: 5. The TCR sequence derives from a man between 40 and 49 years old in good health and CMV-seronegative. Sequenced sample: PBMCs. The chain combines TRBV5-4 with TRBJ2-1; 12 bases fit TRBD2. The CDR3 DNA follows: TGTGCCAGCAGCATACTAGCGGGAGGAGTCAATGAGCAGTTCTTC. Translation gives CASSILAGGVNEQFF.